The 11 T cell receptor beta chains reported below all come from one sample, sequenced in a study of tumor-infiltrating lymphocytes in primary liver carcinoma. It was unsorted whole blood that yielded blood RNA, and germline DNA was also extracted. A constant-region primer primed TCR beta cDNA synthesis from roughly 500 ng of total RNA. ARM-PCR, slightly modified, supplied the TCR beta libraries through three nested multiplex PCR rounds. The first two PCR rounds, approximately 10 cycles each, used TRBV1-TRBV30 forward primers and a C-beta reverse primer. TCRdb called the multiplex PCR reads again in MiXCR, with one record for every CDR3 protein. The sample yields under 200,000 distinct CDR3 sequences, roughly two thirds seen once. Specimen: peripheral blood. These receptor sequences come from a woman aged 55-70 years with primary liver carcinoma and hepatitis B virus infection.

This clonotype was observed once. The chain is built from TRBV5-1 and TRBJ2-1; tentatively, D is TRBD2 (5 bases). CDR1 and CDR2 (germline): SGHRS, YFSETQ. CDR3 size: 15 residues. The V end was cut by 0 bases, the J end by 3 bases, with 10 bases between. Written as DNA, the CDR3 is TGCGCCAGCAGCTTGGCCCTAGCCATCTACAATGAGCAGTTCTTC. This gives the protein CASSLALAIYNEQFF.

On this clonotype itself: A read error may be the cause here, since a much bigger clone is one base away. The chain is built from TRBV4-1 and TRBJ1-1, with D perhaps matching TRBD1 (5 bases). Looked up from germline, CDR1 is MGHRA and CDR2 is YSYEKL. V was clipped by 1 base and J by 6 bases, with 15 bases between them. CDR3 length: 15 amino acids. CDR3 residues: CASSQAPGVDAEAFF. DNA for the CDR3: TGCGCCAGCAGCCAAGCCCCGGGGGTGGACGCTGAAGCTTTCTTT.

A remark on this clonotype: A much larger clone lies one base from this, so it may be a read error. The rearrangement uses TRBV12-3 or TRBV12-4 and TRBJ2-3; the D call may be TRBD1 or TRBD2 (5 bases each). The CDR3 has 16 amino acids. V gave up 8 bases and J gave up 5 bases, with 23 bases separating them. CDR3 nucleotides: TGTGCCAGCCTCTTTGGGTGGGGGACCCGGGGAGATACGCAGTATTTT. Protein product: CASLFGWGTRGDTQYF.

This clonotype was detected many times. This rearrangement joins TRBV29-1 to TRBJ1-2; D gene ambiguous. The CDR3 totals 13 residues. Trimming cost V 1 base and J 3 bases, with 9 bases left between them. The germline CDR1 and CDR2 sequences are SQVTM and ANQGSEA. CDR3 DNA sequence: TGCAGCGTTGAAGCCGTGCGGTACTATGGCTACACCTTC. Protein sequence: CSVEAVRYYGYTF.

Note on this clonotype: The conserved phenylalanine or tryptophan is not found at the CDR3 terminus, so this likely reflects a read error. The chain recombines TRBV4-2 with TRBJ2-5, with 7 nucleotides matching TRBD2. Looked up from germline, CDR1 is LGHNA and CDR2 is YNFKEQ. The ends lost 0 bases at V and 5 bases at J; junction bases unmatched: 6. This CDR3 has 15 residues. The CDR3 loop is CASSQDGTTNETQYS. The CDR3 bases are TGTGCCAGCAGCCAAGACGGGACTACAAACGAGACCCAGTACTCC.

CDR3 loop: CASRSGSEYEQYF. The CDR3 nucleotides are TGCGCCAGCCGTTCGGGGTCTGAATACGAGCAGTACTTC. This chain connects TRBV5-1 to TRBJ2-7; weak D call: TRBD2 (5 bases). V lost 7 bases and J lost 4, with 15 bases in between. The CDR3 has 13 amino acids. CDR1 and CDR2 (germline): SGHRS, YFSETQ.

The V and J genes are TRBV4-2 and TRBJ1-1; weak D call: TRBD1 (5 bases). CDR1 is LGHNA and CDR2 is YNFKEQ in the germline V gene. This CDR3 has 15 amino acids. V lost 1 base, J lost 3 bases, and 12 bases lay in between. DNA for the CDR3: TGTGCCAGCAGCCAAGGGGGCGCGGGGGACACTGAAGCTTTCTTT. Translating gives CASSQGGAGDTEAFF.

V gene TRBV18 combines with J gene TRBJ2-7; 7 bases map to TRBD2. Per the germline V gene, CDR1 is KGHSH and CDR2 is LQKENI. This CDR3 has 14 residues. With 3 bases clipped from V and 9 bases from J, the junction kept 11 bases outside the gene matches. The DNA of the CDR3 is TGTGCCAGCTCACCGAGACTAGCCCAACTGGGGCAGTACTTC. Translation gives CASSPRLAQLGQYF.

Details on this clonotype: A much larger clone lies a single base off, so this may be a read error. The chain couples TRBV4-1 to TRBJ1-5; no definite D call. The germline V gene encodes CDR1 MGHRA and CDR2 YSYEKL. The CDR3 loop spans 16 amino acids. The CDR3 DNA reads as TGCGCCAGCGGCCAAGAACCCGGCGGGCGCAATCAGCCCCAGCATTTT. This codes for CASGQEPGGRNQPQHF.

The table lists this clonotype with many counts. The chain recombines TRBV4-1 with TRBJ2-7; TRBD1 matches 9 bases. The CDR3 consists of 15 residues. Trimming cost V 4 bases and J 3 bases; bases outside gene matches: 7. Germline lookup yields CDR1 MGHRA and CDR2 YSYEKL. The CDR3 sequence: CASSRPGQGFYEQYF. For the CDR3, the DNA is TGCGCCAGCAGCCGTCCGGGACAGGGTTTCTACGAGCAGTACTTC.

As concerns this clonotype: The junction shows a germline mismatch at one end, possibly a read error. The chain uses TRBV11-3 and TRBJ1-1; D uncertain. Germline assignment: CDR1 SGHNT and CDR2 YENEEA. CDR3 length: 12 amino acids. The CDR3 loop reads CASSLGRAETFF. CDR3 DNA sequence: TGTGCCAGCAGCTTAGGGCGAGCTGAAACTTTCTTT. Drawing the rest from reference TRBV11-3 and TRBJ1-1, the complete variable domain is EAGVVQSPRYKIIEKKQPVAFWCNPISGHNTLYWYLQNLGQGPELLIRYENEEAVDDSQLPKDRFSAERLKGVDSTLKIQPAELGDSAVYLCASSLGRAETFFGQGTRLTVV.